This passage covers 28 T cell receptor beta chains from one sample sequenced in a study of identifying expanded T cells in peripheral blood. Assay used: immunoSEQ multiplex PCR; TCRdb lists only in-frame clones, some missing. Of 75,000 to 95,000 clones in the sample, around 89% were seen once. Sequencing input: blood. The receptors were sampled from a person aged 18 to 70 in good health.

This chain links TRBV13 with TRBJ2-1; TRBD2 matches at 7 bases. The CDR3 extends over 14 amino acids. CDR1 is PRHDT and CDR2 is FYEKMQ in the germline V gene (reference sequence). The V gene end was trimmed by 2 bases and the J gene end by 5 bases; junction bases not matched to a gene: 3. For the CDR3, the DNA is TGTGCCAGCAGCTTAAACCGGGGGGACAATGAGCAGTTCTTC. Its protein is CASSLNRGDNEQFF.

This clone came up once. V and J are TRBV2 and TRBJ1-2; D gene unclear. Looked up from germline, CDR1 is SNHLY and CDR2 is FYNNEI. Trimming shortened V by 4 bases and J by 2 bases, and 8 bases separated the two germline ends. This CDR3 spans 13 amino acids. The DNA for the CDR3 is TGTGCCAGCAGTGGTGACAAAAACTATGGCTACACCTTC. Its protein product is CASSGDKNYGYTF. The whole variable domain, filled in from reference TRBV2 and TRBJ1-2, reads EPEVTQTPSHQVTQMGQEVILRCVPISNHLYFYWYRQILGQKVEFLVSFYNNEISEKSEIFDDQFSVERPDGSNFTLKIRSTKLEDSAMYFCASSGDKNYGYTFGSGTRLTVV.

The V call is TRBV19, the J call TRBJ2-7; 9 nucleotides agree with TRBD1. Germline V gives CDR1 LNHDA, CDR2 SQIVND (reference sequence). V trimming: 5 bases; J trimming: 2 bases; junction bases outside the gene matches: 1. This CDR3 spans 13 amino acids. In nucleotides, the CDR3 is TGTGCCAGTAGTGGGACAGGGCCCTACGAGCAGTACTTC. Protein: CASSGTGPYEQYF.

This clone has a single count. The V gene is TRBV30, the J gene TRBJ1-1; possibly TRBD1 for D (5 bases). This CDR3 region has 12 residues. The germline V gene encodes CDR1 GTSNPN and CDR2 SVGIG (reference sequence). V was shortened by 1 base and J by 8 bases, with 11 bases between the two germline ends. The CDR3 sequence is CAWSAGGGEAFF. DNA for the CDR3: TGTGCCTGGAGTGCGGGGGGAGGGGAAGCTTTCTTT.

V is TRBV5-1 and J is TRBJ2-5, with D uncertain. The CDR3 is made up of 15 amino acids. Germline V gene lookup returns CDR1 SGHRS and CDR2 YFSETQ. The V and J ends lost 0 bases and 5 bases respectively, with 14 bases between them. Written as DNA, the CDR3 is TGCGCCAGCAGCTTGGTGATTGGATCAGGCGAGACCCAGTACTTC. As protein: CASSLVIGSGETQYF.

The rearrangement uses TRBV20-1 and TRBJ2-5; D remains unclear. Matching the DNA end better, TRBJ2-7 makes the J call doubtful. Germline V gene data show CDR1 as DFQATT and CDR2 as SNEGSKA (reference sequence). The CDR3 length is 10 residues. CDR3 bases: TGCAGTGCTACCGGATACGAGCAGTACTTC. This encodes CSATGYEQYF.

The chain recombines TRBV7-8 with TRBJ2-1; the D is unclear. Germline CDR1 SGHVS, CDR2 FQNEAQ. V was trimmed by 4 bases and J by 0 bases, leaving 7 bases between them. The CDR3 totals 14 residues. The CDR3 DNA sequence: TGTGCCAGCAGCTCGGGCGGCTCCTACAATGAGCAGTTCTTC. Its translation: CASSSGGSYNEQFF.

The chain couples TRBV9 to TRBJ2-3, with 7 positions matching TRBD2. The trim removed 1 base at V and 3 bases at J, leaving 5 bases unmatched. Per the germline V gene, CDR1 is SGDLS and CDR2 is YYNGEE. The length of the CDR3 is 15 residues. In DNA form, the CDR3 reads TGTGCCAGCAGCGTATTAGGACTAGGTACAGATACGCAGTATTTT. Protein: CASSVLGLGTDTQYF.

The rearrangement joins TRBV7-2 to TRBJ2-1, with 9 bases fitting TRBD1. Trimming cost V 5 bases and J 2 bases; bases outside gene matches: 4. The CDR3 consists of 15 residues. CDR1 is SGHTA, CDR2 FQGNSA, per germline. The DNA of the CDR3 is TGTGCCAGCAGCCTCCGACAGGGGGCCTACAATGAGCAGTTCTTC. This sequence encodes CASSLRQGAYNEQFF.

J is TRBJ2-1 and V is TRBV7-9; 7 bases match TRBD1. This CDR3 is built from 15 residues. After removal of 8 bases from V and 7 bases from J, the junction contained 14 bases not matched to a gene. Looked up from germline, CDR1 is SEHNR and CDR2 is FQNEAQ (reference sequence). Here the CDR3 reads CASSGGITFINEQFF. CDR3 in DNA: TGTGCCAGCTCAGGGGGAATAACATTTATTAATGAGCAGTTCTTC.

This chain connects TRBV7-2 to TRBJ2-5, with 9 bases matching TRBD2. Germline V lookup: CDR1 SGHTA, CDR2 FQGNSA. This CDR3 is 15 amino acids long. The V segment lost 4 bases and the J segment 4 bases; nucleotides outside the gene matches: 7. CDR3 DNA sequence: TGTGCCAGCAGCTCCCCTAGCGGGGTGAGAGAGACCCAGTACTTC. Protein sequence: CASSSPSGVRETQYF.

V and J are TRBV14 and TRBJ2-3; the D is unclear. The germline CDR1 and CDR2 sequences are SGHDN and FVKESK. V was shortened by 0 bases and J by 3 bases, with 7 bases between the two germline ends. This CDR3 contains 14 residues. The CDR3 nucleotides read TGTGCCAGCAGCCAAGATGTCGCGACAGATACGCAGTATTTT. This encodes CASSQDVATDTQYF.

This clone occurred once. The chain employs TRBV7-8 and TRBJ2-5; possibly TRBD1 or TRBD2 for D (5 bases each). Trimming cost V 1 base and J 4 bases, with 10 bases left between them. CDR3 length: 14 residues. Germline CDR1 is SGHVS and CDR2 is FQNEAQ. The CDR3 spells CASSLGGARETQYF. For the CDR3, the DNA is TGTGCCAGCAGCTTAGGAGGGGCCAGAGAGACCCAGTACTTC.

The chain links TRBV5-6 to TRBJ2-3; 12 bases are a match to TRBD1. Per the germline V gene, CDR1 is SGHDT and CDR2 is YYEEEE. J gave up 0 bases and V 0 bases, and 2 bases lay outside the gene matches. The length of the CDR3 is 17 residues. In nucleotides, the CDR3 is TGTGCCAGCAGCTTGGGGGGACAGGGGGCGAGCACAGATACGCAGTATTTT. As protein: CASSLGGQGASTDTQYF.

The chain couples TRBV5-1 to TRBJ2-7; no definite D call. Germline CDR1 and CDR2: SGHRS and YFSETQ. Trimming cost V 3 bases and J 0 bases, with 7 bases left between them. This CDR3 region has 13 residues. CDR3 residues: CASSSQSSYEQYF. DNA of the CDR3: TGCGCCAGCAGCTCACAGAGCTCCTACGAGCAGTACTTC.

The chain couples TRBV6-5 to TRBJ2-2; D not certain. CDR3 length: 16 residues. The germline gives CDR1 MNHEY, CDR2 SVGAGI. The germline V and J ends were trimmed by 0 bases and 1 base, with 9 bases remaining between them. The CDR3: CASSYSAAENTGELFF. CDR3 DNA: TGTGCCAGCAGTTACTCTGCAGCCGAGAACACCGGGGAGCTGTTTTTT.

The chain carries TRBV19 and TRBJ1-6, with TRBD1 matching over 9 bases. The CDR3 has 16 amino acids. Germline V gene sequence: CDR1 LNHDA, CDR2 SQIVND (reference sequence). J was trimmed by 7 bases and V by 3 bases; bases with no gene match: 7. CDR3 sequence: CASSIPPGQGNSPLHF. Here the CDR3 DNA reads TGTGCCAGTAGTATCCCCCCAGGACAGGGGAATTCACCCCTCCACTTT.

The chain recombines TRBV6-6 with TRBJ2-3, with 7 bases aligning to TRBD2. Germline trimming cut 4 bases from V and 5 bases from J; bases unmatched to any gene: 12. The germline CDR1 and CDR2 sequences are MNHNY and SVGAGI (reference sequence). The CDR3 sequence is 16 residues long. This CDR3 reads CASSSSGGGRLDTQYF. In DNA form, the CDR3 reads TGTGCCAGCAGTTCCTCTGGGGGGGGAAGATTAGATACGCAGTATTTT.

This chain links TRBV19 with TRBJ1-6, with a possible D match to TRBD1 (6 bases). The CDR3 has 17 amino acids. Germline V gene data show CDR1 as LNHDA and CDR2 as SQIVND (reference sequence). Between the trimmed V and J ends, which lost 3 bases and 2 bases, there was a span of 14 bases. CDR3 region: CASSIGSWGPYNSPLHF. CDR3 in DNA: TGTGCCAGTAGTATTGGATCCTGGGGGCCCTATAATTCACCCCTCCACTTT. The variable domain in full, with the rest retrieved from reference TRBV19 and TRBJ1-6, is DGGITQSPKYLFRKEGQNVTLSCEQNLNHDAMYWYRQDPGQGLRLIYYSQIVNDFQKGDIAEGYSVSREKKESFPLTVTSAQKNPTAFYLCASSIGSWGPYNSPLHFGNGTRLTVT.

This clone was seen a single time. The chain joins TRBV7-2 to TRBJ2-1; no definite D call. The V gene's germline CDR1 is SGHTA and CDR2 FQGNSA. This CDR3 spans 11 amino acids. V was shortened by 4 bases and J by 10 bases, with 8 bases between the two germline ends. CDR3 nucleotides: TGTGCCAGCAGCTCTCAGTGGGAGCAGTTCTTC. Protein sequence: CASSSQWEQFF.

V usage is TRBV10-2 and J usage is TRBJ2-2, with 7 bases fitting TRBD2. Germline V CDR1 and CDR2: WSHSY, SAAADI. J lost 2 bases, V lost 10 bases, and 16 bases had no gene match. This CDR3 spans 17 amino acids. This CDR3 is CATIDPGLADNTGELFF. CDR3 coding DNA: TGCGCCACCATAGATCCAGGGCTAGCGGATAACACCGGGGAGCTGTTTTTT.

The chain recombines TRBV4-3 with TRBJ2-1; the D gene could be TRBD1 or TRBD2 (7 bases each). Germline V lookup: CDR1 LGHNA, CDR2 YSLEER. This CDR3 has 17 amino acids. Trimming pared 8 bases from V and 6 bases from J, leaving 26 bases between. For the CDR3, the DNA is TGCGCCAGCTCCCAAGGCTTCCAGGGGGGGGAGCTCAATGAGCAGTTCTTC. Protein sequence: CASSQGFQGGELNEQFF.

This clone was recorded once. The chain recombines TRBV9 with TRBJ2-3, with a weak D call TRBD2 (6 bases). Germline V gives CDR1 SGDLS, CDR2 YYNGEE. The CDR3 length is 16 residues. The ends were cut back, 0 bases at V and 2 bases at J, with 13 bases in the middle. CDR3 DNA sequence: TGTGCCAGCAGCGTAGTGGGGGGATTATTCACAGATACGCAGTATTTT. This gives the protein CASSVVGGLFTDTQYF.

The chain carries TRBV18 and TRBJ2-1; D is uncertain. The CDR3 is made up of 14 amino acids. Trimming pared 3 bases from V and 3 bases from J, leaving 9 bases between. The V gene's germline CDR1 is KGHSH and CDR2 LQKENI. CDR3 DNA sequence: TGTGCCAGCTCACCTCAAGACATCTACAATGAGCAGTTCTTC. Translation gives CASSPQDIYNEQFF.

This sequence joins TRBV6-6 and TRBJ1-1; D possibly corresponds to TRBD1 (6 bases). The CDR3 loop spans 14 amino acids. Germline lookup yields CDR1 MNHNY and CDR2 SVGAGI (reference sequence). V gave up 6 bases and J gave up 3 bases, with 14 bases separating them. The CDR3 loop is CASSPNRVDTEAFF. The CDR3 region has the DNA TGTGCCAGCAGCCCAAACAGGGTGGACACTGAAGCTTTCTTT.

The chain carries TRBV2 and TRBJ2-7; TRBD2 might be the D (6 bases). Per germline, CDR1 SNHLY and CDR2 FYNNEI. CDR3 size: 13 residues. V dropped 7 bases and J dropped 3 bases, with 13 bases sitting between them. The CDR3 nucleotides are TGTGCCAGCATGCGGGGAGGAAGCTACGAGCAGTACTTC. Translated, it gives CASMRGGSYEQYF.

J is TRBJ2-1 and V is TRBV20-1; D possibly corresponds to TRBD2 (5 bases). Trimming pared 0 bases from V and 14 bases from J, leaving 11 bases between. Per the germline V gene, CDR1 is DFQATT and CDR2 is SNEGSKA (reference sequence). This CDR3 contains 11 residues. The CDR3 nucleotides read TGCAGTGCTAGAGATTGGGCCGGGGAGTTCTTC. This gives the protein CSARDWAGEFF.

The chain links TRBV18 to TRBJ2-3; D not resolved. The V gene lost 3 bases and the J gene lost 4 bases, with 5 bases spanning the gap. The CDR3 is 12 residues long. Looked up from germline, CDR1 is KGHSH and CDR2 is LQKENI. CDR3 DNA: TGTGCCAGCTCACCCGCGGCAGATACGCAGTATTTT. This gives the protein CASSPAADTQYF.